A selection of T cell receptor beta chains follows, all from one sample in a study of beta chain features in type 1 diabetes. Profiling relied on immunoSEQ multiplex PCR, and the TCRdb table lists in-frame clones only, not all of them. The profile covers roughly 150,000 clones, with around 8% appearing a single time and 0.5% to 0.65% taken by the ten largest. Input material: central memory CD4+ T cells from blood. These receptors all stem from a man aged 18 to 29 in good health. Both conserved end residues are part of each CDR3. D genes are given only for firm matches. Expanded clones are given a class, and other clones once, few, many or no size at all.

CDR3 length: 13; V gene: TRBV19; clone size: many; J gene: TRBJ2-3; D gene: -; CDR3 protein: CASSISSVDTQYF; CDR3 DNA: TGTGCCAGTAGTATCAGTAGCGTAGATACGCAGTATTTT
CDR3 length: 15; V gene: TRBV4-2; clone size: few; J gene: TRBJ2-5; D gene: -; CDR3 protein: CASSPAGGRRETQYF; CDR3 DNA: TGTGCCAGCAGCCCGGCCGGAGGGCGAAGAGAGACCCAGTACTTC
CDR3 length: 15; V gene: TRBV15; clone size: few; J gene: TRBJ2-4; D gene: TRBD2; CDR3 protein: CATSSWEGAKNIQYF; CDR3 DNA: TGTGCCACCAGCAGCTGGGAGGGGGCCAAAAACATTCAGTACTTC
CDR3 length: 15; V gene: TRBV4-2; clone size: many; J gene: TRBJ2-2; D gene: TRBD1; CDR3 protein: CASTRTGPRHGELFF; CDR3 DNA: TGTGCCAGCACGAGGACAGGGCCCCGACACGGGGAGCTGTTTTTT
CDR3 length: 17; V gene: TRBV30; clone size: many; J gene: TRBJ2-3; D gene: TRBD2; CDR3 protein: CAWSVDRVAGVSDTQYF; CDR3 DNA: TGTGCCTGGAGTGTAGATCGAGTAGCGGGCGTATCAGATACGCAGTATTTT
CDR3 length: 15; V gene: TRBV27; clone size: few; J gene: TRBJ1-4; D gene: TRBD1; CDR3 protein: CASSPTGVGNEKLFF; CDR3 DNA: TGTGCCAGCAGCCCTACAGGGGTAGGGAATGAAAAACTGTTTTTT
CDR3 length: 13; V gene: TRBV7-8; clone size: few; J gene: TRBJ2-3; D gene: -; CDR3 protein: CASSPGGGDTQYF; CDR3 DNA: TGTGCCAGCAGCCCGGGGGGCGGAGATACGCAGTATTTT
CDR3 length: 12; V gene: TRBV7-3; clone size: -; J gene: TRBJ2-5; D gene: -; CDR3 protein: CASSALGETQYF; CDR3 DNA: TGTGCCAGCAGCGCCCTCGGGGAGACCCAGTACTTC
CDR3 length: 15; V gene: TRBV28; clone size: -; J gene: TRBJ1-5; D gene: -; CDR3 protein: CASSVQTYSNQPQHF; CDR3 DNA: TGTGCCAGCAGTGTACAGACATATAGCAATCAGCCCCAGCATTTT
CDR3 length: 15; V gene: TRBV9; clone size: many; J gene: TRBJ2-3; D gene: -; CDR3 protein: CASSGGGGGTDTQYF; CDR3 DNA: TGTGCCAGCAGCGGAGGGGGAGGGGGCACAGATACGCAGTATTTT
CDR3 length: 19; V gene: TRBV4-3; clone size: few; J gene: TRBJ1-1; D gene: -; CDR3 protein: CASSQDPPGPRGMNTEAFF; CDR3 DNA: TGCGCCAGCAGCCAAGATCCGCCCGGCCCTAGGGGCATGAACACTGAAGCTTTCTTT
CDR3 length: 15; V gene: TRBV9; clone size: few; J gene: TRBJ2-1; D gene: TRBD1; CDR3 protein: CASSVGQGLHNEQFF; CDR3 DNA: TGTGCCAGCAGCGTAGGACAGGGGCTACACAATGAGCAGTTCTTC
CDR3 length: 13; V gene: TRBV7-3; clone size: -; J gene: TRBJ2-5; D gene: TRBD1; CDR3 protein: CASSQGARETQYF; CDR3 DNA: TGTGCCAGCAGTCAGGGGGCGCGAGAGACCCAGTACTTC
CDR3 length: 16; V gene: TRBV5-6; clone size: few; J gene: TRBJ1-2; D gene: TRBD1; CDR3 protein: CASSHRQGQANYGYTF; CDR3 DNA: TGTGCCAGCAGCCATAGACAGGGCCAAGCTAACTATGGCTACACCTTC
CDR3 length: 15; V gene: TRBV5-6; clone size: -; J gene: TRBJ2-3; D gene: TRBD2; CDR3 protein: CASRLLSGVTDTQYF; CDR3 DNA: TGTGCCAGCAGGTTGTTGAGCGGGGTTACAGATACGCAGTATTTT
CDR3 length: 14; V gene: TRBV9; clone size: -; J gene: TRBJ2-7; D gene: TRBD2; CDR3 protein: CASSTSGSSYEQYF; CDR3 DNA: TGTGCCAGCAGCACCAGCGGGAGCAGCTACGAGCAGTACTTC
CDR3 length: 13; V gene: TRBV6-5; clone size: few; J gene: TRBJ2-7; D gene: -; CDR3 protein: CASSYSRGYEQYF; CDR3 DNA: TGTGCCAGCAGTTACTCCCGAGGCTACGAGCAGTACTTC
CDR3 length: 14; V gene: TRBV18; clone size: -; J gene: TRBJ2-1; D gene: TRBD1; CDR3 protein: CASSAMDRAHEQFF; CDR3 DNA: TGTGCCAGCTCTGCCATGGACAGGGCCCATGAGCAGTTCTTC
CDR3 length: 17; V gene: TRBV28; clone size: -; J gene: TRBJ2-3; D gene: TRBD1; CDR3 protein: CASSLTRDRGYVDTQYF; CDR3 DNA: TGTGCCAGCAGTTTAACCCGGGACAGGGGGTATGTAGATACGCAGTATTTT
CDR3 length: 17; V gene: TRBV19; clone size: few; J gene: TRBJ1-1; D gene: TRBD1; CDR3 protein: CASSINPRGRPNTEAFF; CDR3 DNA: TGTGCCAGTAGTATAAACCCCAGGGGGAGACCGAACACTGAAGCTTTCTTT
CDR3 length: 16; V gene: TRBV7-8; clone size: few; J gene: TRBJ2-1; D gene: TRBD2; CDR3 protein: CASSRTSGRASNEQFF; CDR3 DNA: TGTGCCAGCAGCCGGACTAGCGGGAGGGCGAGCAATGAGCAGTTCTTC
CDR3 length: 16; V gene: TRBV29-1; clone size: few; J gene: TRBJ2-7; D gene: TRBD2; CDR3 protein: CSVIRQRTSGSYEQYF; CDR3 DNA: TGCAGCGTTATTCGCCAAAGGACTAGCGGGAGCTACGAGCAGTACTTC
CDR3 length: 9; V gene: TRBV20-1; clone size: many; J gene: TRBJ1-2; D gene: TRBD1; CDR3 protein: CSQGGGYTF; CDR3 DNA: TGCAGCCAGGGGGGTGGCTACACCTTC
CDR3 length: 15; V gene: TRBV7-2; clone size: many; J gene: TRBJ2-1; D gene: -; CDR3 protein: CASSPGQGGYNEQFF; CDR3 DNA: TGTGCCAGCAGCCCAGGGCAGGGTGGGTACAATGAGCAGTTCTTC
CDR3 length: 14; V gene: TRBV6-6; clone size: -; J gene: TRBJ2-2; D gene: TRBD1; CDR3 protein: CASIDRGNTGELFF; CDR3 DNA: TGTGCCAGCATCGACAGGGGGAACACCGGGGAGCTGTTTTTT
CDR3 length: 15; V gene: TRBV28; clone size: -; J gene: TRBJ2-5; D gene: -; CDR3 protein: CASSPPGPTQETQYF; CDR3 DNA: TGTGCCAGCAGTCCTCCTGGTCCAACTCAAGAGACCCAGTACTTC
CDR3 length: 12; V gene: TRBV10-3; clone size: many; J gene: TRBJ2-1; D gene: -; CDR3 protein: CATQPATREQFF; CDR3 DNA: TGTGCCACCCAACCTGCTACTCGTGAGCAGTTCTTC
CDR3 length: 14; V gene: TRBV28; clone size: few; J gene: TRBJ1-1; D gene: TRBD1; CDR3 protein: CASSPPDRGRMAFF; CDR3 DNA: TGTGCCAGCAGCCCACCGGACAGGGGAAGGATGGCTTTCTTT
CDR3 length: 13; V gene: TRBV30; clone size: few; J gene: TRBJ1-5; D gene: -; CDR3 protein: CAWSAGLEQPQHF; CDR3 DNA: TGTGCCTGGAGTGCCGGATTGGAGCAGCCCCAGCATTTT
CDR3 length: 13; V gene: TRBV28; clone size: -; J gene: TRBJ2-5; D gene: -; CDR3 protein: CASSWTGRGAQYF; CDR3 DNA: TGTGCCAGCAGTTGGACAGGGAGGGGGGCCCAGTACTTC
CDR3 length: 14; V gene: TRBV6-4; clone size: few; J gene: TRBJ2-7; D gene: TRBD2; CDR3 protein: CASSFLAGAYEQYF; CDR3 DNA: TGTGCCAGCAGCTTCCTAGCGGGAGCCTACGAGCAGTACTTC
CDR3 length: 15; V gene: TRBV30; clone size: few; J gene: TRBJ1-6; D gene: TRBD1; CDR3 protein: CAWTGTGGHNSPLHF; CDR3 DNA: TGTGCCTGGACCGGGACAGGGGGACACAATTCACCCCTCCACTTT
CDR3 length: 15; V gene: TRBV7-2; clone size: few; J gene: TRBJ1-2; D gene: TRBD1; CDR3 protein: CASSSNRGPNYGYTF; CDR3 DNA: TGTGCCAGCAGCTCTAACAGGGGGCCCAACTATGGCTACACCTTC
CDR3 length: 16; V gene: TRBV28; clone size: few; J gene: TRBJ2-5; D gene: TRBD1; CDR3 protein: CASSGGRTGIMETQYF; CDR3 DNA: TGTGCCAGCAGTGGGGGAAGGACAGGGATTATGGAGACCCAGTACTTC
CDR3 length: 15; V gene: TRBV15; clone size: few; J gene: TRBJ1-6; D gene: -; CDR3 protein: CATSRDLGGGSPLHF; CDR3 DNA: TGTGCCACCAGCAGAGATCTGGGAGGTGGGTCACCCCTCCACTTT
CDR3 length: 17; V gene: TRBV15; clone size: -; J gene: TRBJ2-1; D gene: TRBD2; CDR3 protein: CATSRPPGAGVNNEQFF; CDR3 DNA: TGTGCCACCAGCAGACCGCCTGGGGCGGGAGTTAACAATGAGCAGTTCTTC
CDR3 length: 14; V gene: TRBV30; clone size: many; J gene: TRBJ1-1; D gene: -; CDR3 protein: CAWSVRGGFTEAFF; CDR3 DNA: TGTGCCTGGAGTGTTAGAGGGGGATTCACTGAAGCTTTCTTT
CDR3 length: 15; V gene: TRBV5-1; clone size: -; J gene: TRBJ1-1; D gene: -; CDR3 protein: CASSLAPQKNTEAFF; CDR3 DNA: TGCGCCAGCAGCTTGGCACCACAGAAGAACACTGAAGCTTTCTTT
CDR3 length: 15; V gene: TRBV9; clone size: few; J gene: TRBJ2-3; D gene: -; CDR3 protein: CASSVTDSFTDTQYF; CDR3 DNA: TGTGCCAGCAGCGTAACGGACTCCTTCACAGATACGCAGTATTTT
CDR3 length: 18; V gene: TRBV5-1; clone size: -; J gene: TRBJ2-1; D gene: TRBD2; CDR3 protein: CASSLAGSGGGSYNEQFF; CDR3 DNA: TGCGCCAGCAGCTTGGCTGGTAGCGGGGGGGGGTCCTACAATGAGCAGTTCTTC
CDR3 length: 15; V gene: TRBV18; clone size: -; J gene: TRBJ2-7; D gene: TRBD1; CDR3 protein: CASSLGTGQNYEQYF; CDR3 DNA: TGTGCCAGCTCCCTGGGGACAGGTCAAAACTACGAGCAGTACTTC
CDR3 length: 17; V gene: TRBV7-3; clone size: -; J gene: TRBJ2-3; D gene: TRBD2; CDR3 protein: CASSLTGLAGGGGTQYF; CDR3 DNA: TGTGCCAGCAGCTTAACGGGACTAGCGGGAGGAGGAGGTACGCAGTATTTT
CDR3 length: 17; V gene: TRBV9; clone size: -; J gene: TRBJ2-2; D gene: TRBD2; CDR3 protein: CASSVSGRGASTGELFF; CDR3 DNA: TGTGCCAGCAGCGTATCTGGGCGGGGGGCCAGCACCGGGGAGCTGTTTTTT
CDR3 length: 13; V gene: TRBV7-2; clone size: few; J gene: TRBJ1-2; D gene: -; CDR3 protein: CASSFGGRYGYTF; CDR3 DNA: TGTGCCAGCAGCTTTGGAGGCCGCTATGGCTACACCTTC
CDR3 length: 15; V gene: TRBV18; clone size: -; J gene: TRBJ2-3; D gene: TRBD2; CDR3 protein: CASSKTSGGTDTQYF; CDR3 DNA: TGTGCCAGCTCAAAGACTAGCGGGGGAACAGATACGCAGTATTTT
CDR3 length: 15; V gene: TRBV4-1; clone size: few; J gene: TRBJ2-7; D gene: -; CDR3 protein: CASSRAKNSDSEQYF; CDR3 DNA: TGCGCCAGCAGCCGAGCAAAAAACTCGGACAGCGAGCAGTACTTC
CDR3 length: 14; V gene: TRBV30; clone size: many; J gene: TRBJ2-5; D gene: -; CDR3 protein: CAWSGTGLQETQYF; CDR3 DNA: TGTGCCTGGAGCGGTACTGGGCTGCAAGAGACCCAGTACTTC
CDR3 length: 14; V gene: TRBV4-3; clone size: many; J gene: TRBJ1-4; D gene: -; CDR3 protein: CASSPTTDGEKLFF; CDR3 DNA: TGCGCCAGCAGCCCTACGACAGACGGGGAAAAACTGTTTTTT